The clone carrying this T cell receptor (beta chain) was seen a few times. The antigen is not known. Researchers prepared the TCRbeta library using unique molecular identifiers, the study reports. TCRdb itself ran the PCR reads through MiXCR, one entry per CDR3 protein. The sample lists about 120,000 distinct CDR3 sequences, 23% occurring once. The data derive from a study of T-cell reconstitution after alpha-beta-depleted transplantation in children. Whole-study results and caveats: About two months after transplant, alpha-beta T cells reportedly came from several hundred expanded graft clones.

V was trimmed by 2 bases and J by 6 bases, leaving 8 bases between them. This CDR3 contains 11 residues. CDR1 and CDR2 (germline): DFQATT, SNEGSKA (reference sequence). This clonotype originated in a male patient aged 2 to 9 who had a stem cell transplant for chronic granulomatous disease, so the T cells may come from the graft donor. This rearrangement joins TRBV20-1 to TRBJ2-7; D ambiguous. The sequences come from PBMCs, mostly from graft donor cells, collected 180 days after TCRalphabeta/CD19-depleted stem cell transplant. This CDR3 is CSARSDGEQYF. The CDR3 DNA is TGCAGTGCTAGAAGTGACGGCGAGCAGTACTTC.